This T cell receptor beta chain was captured in a study of cytomegalovirus exposure and HLA in healthy donors. In the case of this clone: The junction does not match germline at one end; this may be a read error.

PCR amplification relied on 60 Vbeta primers (plus 13 Jbeta primers). The method was immunoSEQ multiplex PCR; TCRdb's version includes in-frame clones alone and lacks a portion of them. This table has about 130,000 clones, about 76% appearing once. The sample taken for sequencing was PBMCs. The TCR sequence derives from a man between 18 and 35 years old in good health and CMV-seronegative.

The CDR3 DNA is TGTGCCAGCAGCCCCCCGGGACATTCGAATGAAGAACTGTTTTTT. Residues: CASSPPGHSNEELFF. The chain uses TRBV6-5 and TRBJ1-4; maybe TRBD1 (6 bases). Germline lookup yields CDR1 MNHEY and CDR2 SVGAGI. The CDR3 contains 15 residues.